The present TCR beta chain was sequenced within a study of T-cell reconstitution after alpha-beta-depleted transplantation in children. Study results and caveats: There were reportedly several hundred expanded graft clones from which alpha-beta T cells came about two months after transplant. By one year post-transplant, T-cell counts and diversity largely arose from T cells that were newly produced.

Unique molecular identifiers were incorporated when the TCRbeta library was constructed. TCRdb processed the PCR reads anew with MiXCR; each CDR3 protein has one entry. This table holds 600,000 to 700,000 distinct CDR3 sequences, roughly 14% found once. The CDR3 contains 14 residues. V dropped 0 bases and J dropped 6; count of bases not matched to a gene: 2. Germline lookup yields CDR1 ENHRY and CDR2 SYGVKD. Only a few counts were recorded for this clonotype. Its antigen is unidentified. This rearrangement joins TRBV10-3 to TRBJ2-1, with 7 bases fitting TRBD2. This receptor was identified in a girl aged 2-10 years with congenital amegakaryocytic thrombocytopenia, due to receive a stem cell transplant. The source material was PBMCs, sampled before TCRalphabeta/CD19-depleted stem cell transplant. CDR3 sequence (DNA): TGTGCCATCAGTGAGTCCGCGGGGGTCAATGAGCAGTTCTTC. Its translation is CAISESAGVNEQFF.